The 9 T cell receptor beta chains listed next were all sequenced from one sample in a study of identical twins. TCRdb reprocessed the 5' RACE reads with MiXCR, giving one entry per CDR3 protein. Here the sample spans approximately 220,000 distinct CDR3 sequences, approximately 6.8% being singletons. These data also formed part of another study, on yellow fever vaccine responses in identical twins.

The sequenced sample was CD8+ T cells sorted from blood. Receptor source: a woman between 18 and 30 years old in good health.

This clonotype has at least ten counts. This chain connects TRBV5-1 to TRBJ2-5; 13 bases agree with TRBD2. Germline V CDR1 and CDR2: SGHRS, YFSETQ. The junction had 5 bases not matched to a gene; V was cut back by 4 bases and J by 2 bases. This CDR3 is 16 amino acids long. The CDR3 DNA reads as TGCGCCAGCAGCATGGGACTAGCGGGAAATCAAGAGACCCAGTACTTC. This encodes CASSMGLAGNQETQYF.

This clonotype was detected only a few times. The genes are TRBV4-2 and TRBJ2-7; D assignment may be TRBD1 or TRBD2 (5 bases each). The CDR3 extends over 15 amino acids. Trimming took off 2 bases at V and 4 bases at J, with 15 bases between the two ends. Germline lookup yields CDR1 LGHNA and CDR2 YNFKEQ. The CDR3 spells CASSQLIGDGYEQYF. The CDR3 nucleotides are TGTGCCAGCAGCCAACTTATAGGGGACGGGTACGAGCAGTACTTC.

The chain joins TRBV20-1 to TRBJ2-7; 13 bases align to TRBD2. Trimming cost V 0 bases and J 2 bases; bases outside gene matches: 10. Germline V gene lookup returns CDR1 DFQATT and CDR2 SNEGSKA (reference sequence). The CDR3 loop spans 18 amino acids. The chain's CDR3 is CSARDPALAGGHPYEQYV. CDR3 DNA: TGCAGTGCTAGAGATCCAGCACTAGCGGGGGGGCACCCCTACGAGCAGTACGTC.

This clonotype was counted only a few times. The chain has TRBV15 and TRBJ2-7, with D hard to call. CDR1 and CDR2 (germline): LNHNV, YYDKDF (reference sequence). This CDR3 has 15 residues. V lost 0 bases and J 0 bases, leaving 9 bases between the germline ends. The CDR3 here is CATSRDLGSSYEQYF. CDR3 DNA sequence: TGTGCCACCAGCAGAGATTTAGGCAGCTCCTACGAGCAGTACTTC.

This clonotype has a handful of counts. The chain is built from TRBV20-1 and TRBJ2-7, with D possibly TRBD2 on 6 matching bases. The CDR3 consists of 15 residues. V gave up 1 base and J gave up 4 bases, with 17 bases separating them. CDR1 and CDR2 (germline): DFQATT, SNEGSKA (reference sequence). The CDR3 reads CSARATSGSTYEQYF. The CDR3 nucleotides are TGCAGTGCTAGAGCCACCAGCGGGTCAACTTACGAGCAGTACTTC.

The chain employs TRBV7-8 and TRBJ2-2; D possibly corresponds to TRBD1 (6 bases). There are 15 residues in the CDR3. V was pared by 2 bases and J by 6 bases, with 13 bases between. Germline CDR1 reads SGHVS; CDR2 reads FQNEAQ. The CDR3 region is CASSLTQGSSGELFF. CDR3 coding DNA: TGTGCCAGCAGCTTAACACAGGGATCCTCCGGGGAGCTGTTTTTT.

This clonotype was seen ten or more times. The CDR3 protein is CASSLGQGASNEQFF. The CDR3 DNA is TGTGCCAGCAGTTTAGGACAGGGGGCCAGCAATGAGCAGTTCTTC. The chain is built from TRBV12-3 or TRBV12-4 and TRBJ2-1; TRBD1 aligns across 10 bases. Unmatched junction bases numbered 3, after V lost 1 base and J lost 6 bases. The CDR3 spans 15 residues.

Only a few counts were recorded for this clonotype. The CDR3 coding sequence is TGCGCCAGCAGTGAAAGGACTAGCGGGACCAGGGAGCAGTACTTC. As protein: CASSERTSGTREQYF. J is TRBJ2-7 and V is TRBV10-2; TRBD2 matches 12 bases. The CDR3 has 15 amino acids. The V segment lost 3 bases and the J segment 7 bases; nucleotides outside the gene matches: 7. The germline V gene has CDR1 WSHSY and CDR2 SAAADI.

This clonotype was counted ten times or more. The V call is TRBV9, the J call TRBJ2-7; the D is unclear. The V and J ends lost 0 bases and 5 bases respectively, with 9 bases between them. The CDR3 covers 13 residues. Germline V gene sequence: CDR1 SGDLS, CDR2 YYNGEE. The CDR3 protein is CASSVENLDEQYF. CDR3 DNA sequence: TGTGCCAGCAGCGTAGAAAACTTGGACGAGCAGTACTTC.